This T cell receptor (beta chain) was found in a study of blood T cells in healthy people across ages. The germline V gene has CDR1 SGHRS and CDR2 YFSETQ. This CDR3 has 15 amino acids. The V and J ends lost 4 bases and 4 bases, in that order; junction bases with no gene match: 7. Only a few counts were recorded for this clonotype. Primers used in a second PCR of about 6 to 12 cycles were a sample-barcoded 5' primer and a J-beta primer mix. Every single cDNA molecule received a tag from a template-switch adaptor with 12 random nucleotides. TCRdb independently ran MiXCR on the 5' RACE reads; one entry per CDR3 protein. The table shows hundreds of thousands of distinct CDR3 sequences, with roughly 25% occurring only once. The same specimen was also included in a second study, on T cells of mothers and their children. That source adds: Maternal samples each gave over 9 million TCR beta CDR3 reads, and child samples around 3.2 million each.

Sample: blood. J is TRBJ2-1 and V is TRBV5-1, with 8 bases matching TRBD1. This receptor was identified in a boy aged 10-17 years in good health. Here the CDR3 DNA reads TGCGCCAGCAGCCCCGGGACAGGAGAATACAATGAGCAGTTCTTC. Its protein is CASSPGTGEYNEQFF. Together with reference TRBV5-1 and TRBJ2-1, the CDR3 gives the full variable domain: KAGVTQTPRYLIKTRGQQVTLSCSPISGHRSVSWYQQTPGQGLQFLFEYFSETQRNKGNFPGRFSGRQFSNSRSEMNVSTLELGDSALYLCASSPGTGEYNEQFFGPGTRLTVL.